The clone carrying this TCR beta chain was found once. The antigen remains unidentified. There are 16 residues in the CDR3. After removal of 3 bases from V and 4 bases from J, the junction contained 7 bases not matched to a gene. Germline CDR1 is LGHDT and CDR2 is YNNKEL (reference sequence). Measured with immunoSEQ multiplex PCR; TCRdb has only the in-frame clones, and not every one. The table records approximately 260,000 clones, 93% of them present only once. The source of the sample is a study of T cell responses to AZD1222 COVID-19 vaccine. Whole-study context: Second-dose timings of about 4 or about 12 weeks were pooled.

General study results and limits: Two AZD1222 doses significantly raised spike-specific TCR breadth and depth over controls. Among the donors, most were white British and more were female, and clonal diversity was possibly underestimated. Targets within unmutated variant regions were reportedly found for nearly half of spike-specific TCRs.

This rearrangement joins TRBV3-1 (or the pseudogene TRBV3-2) to TRBJ1-2, with TRBD1 identical over 11 bases. Source: peripheral blood, taken on day 0 of AZD1222 vaccination. The source of this sequence is an adult in good health. The CDR3 reads CASSQGQGGFSYGYTF. The DNA of the CDR3 is TGTGCCAGCAGCCAGGGACAGGGGGGATTTTCCTATGGCTACACCTTC.